The source of this T cell receptor (beta chain) is a study of blood T cell repertoires in COVID-19. The CDR3 runs 15 residues. With V trimmed by 4 bases and J by 7 bases, 14 bases remained unmatched. Per the germline V gene, CDR1 is SGHDT and CDR2 is YYEEEE. Assay used: immunoSEQ multiplex PCR; TCRdb lists only in-frame clones, some missing. The table includes roughly 60,000 clones, around 82% detected once. V gene TRBV5-6 combines with J gene TRBJ2-7; 7 bases are a match to TRBD1. This receptor was taken from an elderly man with COVID-19, enrolled during active disease. The source material was peripheral blood. The DNA for the CDR3 is TGTGCCAGCAGCATTGGACAGGACGCCGACTTTGAGCAGTACGTC. It translates to CASSIGQDADFEQYV.